The entry that follows covers one TCR beta chain sequence. In germline, CDR1 is MNHEY, CDR2 SVGAGI. This CDR3 comprises 15 residues. V was trimmed by 2 bases and J by 7 bases, leaving 14 bases between them. Data came from immunoSEQ multiplex PCR; TCRdb stores just in-frame clones and leaves some out. The sample holds 80,000 to 95,000 clones, around 81% seen once. This entry comes from a study of blood T cell repertoires in COVID-19. Study at large: Material from acute and convalescent COVID-19 was sourced from the United States, Italy and Spain. Sources were T cells, B-cell-depleted T cells, or PBMCs; the material itself was cDNA or gDNA.

The chain links TRBV6-5 to TRBJ1-4, with a possible D match to TRBD1 (5 bases). The sequenced material came from peripheral blood. The clonotype was recovered from an elderly man with acute or convalescent COVID-19. The CDR3 loop reads CASSYGQGVGEKLFF. DNA of the CDR3: TGTGCCAGCAGTTACGGGCAGGGCGTTGGTGAAAAACTGTTTTTT.